This T cell receptor (beta chain) was obtained from a study of tissue T cells after allogeneic stem cell transplantation. Study results and limitations: Blood and spleen captured only part of the tissue TCR repertoire.

Adult allogeneic hematopoietic cell transplant recipients with steroid-refractory graft-versus-host disease were prospectively enrolled for research autopsy. Every graft-versus-host disease patient had gastrointestinal disease and got several lines of graft-versus-host disease therapy. Germline values: CDR1 SGHTA, CDR2 FQGNSA. This CDR3 is 12 amino acids long. V was shortened by 8 bases and J by 5 bases, with 9 bases between the two germline ends. As for this clone: Its antigen is as yet unknown.

TCRbeta CDR3 was sequenced at survey depth with template counts. Libraries were prepared by immunoSEQ multiplex PCR; TCRdb keeps only in-frame clonotypes and omits some of them. The repertoire holds about 3,300 clones, with under 70% as singletons. The chain couples TRBV7-2 to TRBJ2-2; D is unresolved. The sample consisted of jejunal tissue, taken at autopsy. The TCR sequence derives from a male patient of 60 years or more with steroid-refractory graft-versus-host disease after an allogeneic stem cell transplant. Some T cells may be supplied by the graft donor. The CDR3 DNA sequence: TGTGCCAGCCGCATTGGTACCGGGGAGCTGTTTTTT. Residues: CASRIGTGELFF.